This T cell receptor (beta chain) was recorded in a study of T cells in Graves' hyperthyroidism and ophthalmopathy. Lactation, pregnancy, other autoimmune disease or uncontrolled infection led to exclusion of patients. Amplification targeted TCR beta CDR3 regions from RNA transcripts. TCR CDR3 underwent first-round RT-PCR with the HTBI primer set. TCRdb redid the calling of the multiplex PCR reads with MiXCR, one entry per CDR3 protein. The sample comprises about 570,000 distinct CDR3 sequences, 12% to 15% of which are singletons, and 11% to 15% rests with the top ten. This clonotype was seen ten or more times. CDR3 size: 13 residues. The V end was cut by 3 bases, the J end by 7 bases, with 9 bases between. In germline, CDR1 is KGHDR, CDR2 SFDVKD.

The chain links TRBV24-1 to TRBJ2-1; a possible D gene is TRBD2 (6 bases). Sequenced input: blood. This clonotype originated in a woman between 40 and 55 years old with Graves' hyperthyroidism. The CDR3 bases are TGTGCCACCAGTGATCCCGCGGGGAATGAGCAGTTCTTC. Translated, it gives CATSDPAGNEQFF.